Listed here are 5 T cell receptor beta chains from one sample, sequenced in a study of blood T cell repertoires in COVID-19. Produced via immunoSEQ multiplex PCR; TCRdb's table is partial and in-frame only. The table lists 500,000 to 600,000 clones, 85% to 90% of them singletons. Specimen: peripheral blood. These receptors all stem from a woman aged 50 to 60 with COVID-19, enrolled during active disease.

The DNA for the CDR3 is TGTGCCAGCACTCTCCCTGAGGGAGGATCTCTACAGAACACTGAAGCTTTCTTT. Its translation is CASTLPEGGSLQNTEAFF. This sequence joins TRBV11-2 and TRBJ1-1; D remains ambiguous. Trimming took off 7 bases at V and 1 base at J, with 25 bases between the two ends. Looked up from germline, CDR1 is SGHAT and CDR2 is FQNNGV. This CDR3 is built from 18 residues.

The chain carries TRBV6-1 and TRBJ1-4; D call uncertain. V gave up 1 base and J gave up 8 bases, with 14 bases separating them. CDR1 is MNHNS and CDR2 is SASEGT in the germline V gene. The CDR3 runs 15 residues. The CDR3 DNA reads TGTGCCAGCAGTGAAGGTTTCGGGGTGGGGGAAAAACTGTTTTTT. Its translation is CASSEGFGVGEKLFF.

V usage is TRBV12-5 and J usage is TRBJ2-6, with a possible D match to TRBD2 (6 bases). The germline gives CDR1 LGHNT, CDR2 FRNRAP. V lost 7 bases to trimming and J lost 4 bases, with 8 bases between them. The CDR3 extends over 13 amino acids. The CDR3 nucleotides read TGTGCTAGTGCCAGCGGGGGGGCCAACGTCCTGACTTTC. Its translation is CASASGGANVLTF.

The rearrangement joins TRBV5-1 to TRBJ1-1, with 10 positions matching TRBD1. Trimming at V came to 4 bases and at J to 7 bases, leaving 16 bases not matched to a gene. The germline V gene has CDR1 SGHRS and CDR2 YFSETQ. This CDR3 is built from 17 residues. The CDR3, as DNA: TGCGCCAGCAGCGGGAAGACAGGGGGCCCCTTGTCGGATGAAGCTTTCTTT. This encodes CASSGKTGGPLSDEAFF.

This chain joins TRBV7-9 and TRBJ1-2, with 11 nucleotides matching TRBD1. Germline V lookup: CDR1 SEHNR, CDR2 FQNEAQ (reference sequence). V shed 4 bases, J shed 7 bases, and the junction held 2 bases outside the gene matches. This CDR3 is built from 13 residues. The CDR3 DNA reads TGTGCCAGCAGCTCAGGGACAGGGGGTGGCTACACCTTC. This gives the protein CASSSGTGGGYTF.